What follows are 11 T cell receptor beta chains derived from one specimen sequenced in a study of PD-1 blockade in mismatch repair-deficient tumors. Repertoires were generated with immunoSEQ multiplex PCR, while TCRdb's copy carries only in-frame clones and drops some. The data show 40,000 to 60,000 clones, around 77% seen once. This specimen was PBMCs, taken before pembrolizumab treatment. Receptors originate from an adult with mismatch repair-deficient cancer.

CDR3 bases: TGTGCCACCAGCAGAGTACTGACAGGGTCGAATGCTGAAGCTTTCTTT. As protein: CATSRVLTGSNAEAFF. This chain joins TRBV15 and TRBJ1-1; 7 nucleotides match TRBD1. CDR3 length equals 16 residues. Germline CDR1 is LNHNV and CDR2 is YYDKDF (reference sequence). V gave up 1 base and J gave up 6 bases; unmatched junction bases: 11.

This chain links TRBV27 with TRBJ1-1; TRBD1 matches 7 bases. Germline assignment: CDR1 MNHEY and CDR2 SMNVEV (reference sequence). V shed 8 bases, J shed 1 base, and the junction held 7 bases outside the gene matches. This CDR3 comprises 14 residues. Here the CDR3 DNA reads TGTGCCAGCTCCGAGGGGGCCGGGAACACTGAAGCTTTCTTT. It translates to CASSEGAGNTEAFF.

The genes are TRBV7-2 and TRBJ1-4; TRBD1 might be the D (5 bases). The CDR3 sequence is 15 residues long. From germline, CDR1 is SGHTA and CDR2 FQGNSA. V was trimmed by 5 bases and J by 6 bases, leaving 16 bases between them. This CDR3 reads CASSPSRGSDEKLFF. CDR3 nucleotide sequence: TGTGCCAGCAGCCCGAGTAGGGGAAGTGATGAAAAACTGTTTTTT.

This clone was recorded once. The chain has TRBV28 and TRBJ1-2; possible D gene TRBD1, 5 bases. The V and J ends lost 6 bases and 0 bases respectively, with 14 bases between them. This CDR3 spans 15 amino acids. From germline, CDR1 is MDHEN and CDR2 SYDVKM. The CDR3 protein is CASSRQQEANYGYTF. The DNA of the CDR3 is TGTGCCAGCAGCCGCCAACAGGAAGCTAACTATGGCTACACCTTC.

The table lists this clone with a few counts. This chain joins TRBV19 and TRBJ1-1; D not certain. This CDR3 is built from 14 residues. CDR1 and CDR2 from the germline V gene are LNHDA and SQIVND (reference sequence). Trimming removed 7 bases from V and 3 bases from J, with 15 bases in between. In nucleotides, the CDR3 is TGTGCCAGTAAGTCCCCAGGATTACACACTGAAGCTTTCTTT. Its protein is CASKSPGLHTEAFF.

The count of this clone is one. This chain uses TRBV4-1 with TRBJ2-7; D gene ambiguous. CDR3 size: 14 residues. The germline CDR1 and CDR2 sequences are MGHRA and YSYEKL. V was shortened by 1 base and J by 3 bases, with 10 bases between the two germline ends. The CDR3 DNA is TGCGCCAGCAGCCAAGTAGTTCCAGGCTACGAGCAGTACTTC. It yields the protein CASSQVVPGYEQYF.

The chain carries TRBV14 and TRBJ2-1; 7 bases align to TRBD2. Germline V lookup: CDR1 SGHDN, CDR2 FVKESK. The trim removed 4 bases at V and 6 bases at J, leaving 9 bases unmatched. The CDR3 length is 15 residues. The CDR3: CASSPRGGSFNEQFF. CDR3 nucleotides: TGTGCCAGCAGCCCGCGAGGCGGGAGCTTCAATGAGCAGTTCTTC.

This clone has only a few counts. The gene calls are TRBV9 and TRBJ2-7; TRBD1 agrees at 10 bases. The V gene's germline CDR1 is SGDLS and CDR2 YYNGEE. V shed 4 bases, J shed 5 bases, and the junction held 9 bases outside the gene matches. This CDR3 comprises 15 residues. The CDR3 spells CASSPQGTGVDEQYF. CDR3 coding DNA: TGTGCCAGCAGCCCCCAAGGGACAGGGGTAGACGAGCAGTACTTC.

The chain is built from TRBV29-1 and TRBJ2-1; TRBD2 matches at 10 bases. With 4 bases clipped from V and 6 bases from J, the junction kept 6 bases outside the gene matches. The V gene's germline CDR1 is SQVTM and CDR2 ANQGSEA. The CDR3 is 14 amino acids. The CDR3 region is CSVGGLAGVNEQFF. The CDR3 nucleotides are TGCAGCGTTGGGGGTCTAGCGGGAGTCAATGAGCAGTTCTTC.

The V and J genes are TRBV7-2 and TRBJ1-5, with D hard to call. Deletions cut 1 base from V and 4 bases from J, with 2 bases between. Germline assignment: CDR1 SGHTA and CDR2 FQGNSA. This CDR3 contains 12 residues. The DNA for the CDR3 is TGTGCCAGCAGCTTAGATAATCAGCCCCAGCATTTT. Residues: CASSLDNQPQHF.

V is TRBV6-5 and J is TRBJ1-2, with D possibly matching TRBD1 (5 bases). The length of the CDR3 is 11 residues. Looked up from germline, CDR1 is MNHEY and CDR2 is SVGAGI. V was cut by 4 bases and J by 8 bases, with 8 bases left in between. Here the CDR3 DNA reads TGTGCCAGCAGTTCGGGGGTCGGCTACACCTTC. Translation: CASSSGVGYTF.